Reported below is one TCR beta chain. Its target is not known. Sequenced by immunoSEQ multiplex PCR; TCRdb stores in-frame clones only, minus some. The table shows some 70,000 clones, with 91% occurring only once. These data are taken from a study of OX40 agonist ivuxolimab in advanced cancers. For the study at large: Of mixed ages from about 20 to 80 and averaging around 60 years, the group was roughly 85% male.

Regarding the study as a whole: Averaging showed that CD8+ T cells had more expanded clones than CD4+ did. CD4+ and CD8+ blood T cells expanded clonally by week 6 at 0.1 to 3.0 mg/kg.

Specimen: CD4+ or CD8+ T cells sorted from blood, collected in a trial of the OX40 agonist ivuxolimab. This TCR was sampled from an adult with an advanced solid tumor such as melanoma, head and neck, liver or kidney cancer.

The CDR3, as DNA: TGTGCCAGCAGCTTACGGGCAACTAGCACAGATACGCAGTATTTT. It encodes CASSLRATSTDTQYF. The chain recombines TRBV7-3 with TRBJ2-3; D remains ambiguous. The CDR3 loop spans 15 amino acids. V was shortened by 2 bases and J by 0 bases, with 9 bases between the two germline ends. The germline CDR1 and CDR2 sequences are SGHTA and FQGTGA.